Presented here are 16 T cell receptor beta chains from one specimen sequenced in a study of T-cell reconstitution after alpha-beta-depleted transplantation in children. Unique molecular identifiers were built into the TCRbeta library. A single record per CDR3 protein comes from TCRdb applying MiXCR to the PCR reads. The sample has 100,000 or so distinct CDR3 sequences, around 16% seen once; the top ten hold about 20%. This specimen consisted of PBMCs, mostly from graft donor cells, obtained 180 days after TCRalphabeta/CD19-depleted stem cell transplant. These receptors all come from a male patient aged 2-9 years who had a stem cell transplant for acute lymphoblastic leukemia, so the T cells may come from the graft donor.

V is TRBV7-2 and J is TRBJ2-1; a weak D match, TRBD1 (6 bases). Per germline, CDR1 SGHTA and CDR2 FQGNSA. Trimming pared 3 bases from V and 0 bases from J, leaving 15 bases between. The CDR3 is 17 amino acids. For the CDR3, the DNA is TGTGCCAGCAGCTTCCTGGGGGCCATGAACTCCTACAATGAGCAGTTCTTC. Encoded protein: CASSFLGAMNSYNEQFF.

In this sample, this clonotype turned up a few times. The V gene is TRBV4-3, the J gene TRBJ2-7; 8 positions match TRBD1. With V trimmed by 1 base and J by 3 bases, 5 bases remained unmatched. Germline V gene sequence: CDR1 LGHNA, CDR2 YSLEER. This CDR3 is 15 amino acids long. Here the CDR3 reads CASSQGADRDYEQYF. CDR3 DNA sequence: TGCGCCAGCAGCCAAGGGGCGGACAGGGACTACGAGCAGTACTTC.

This clonotype turned up a few times. J is TRBJ2-7 and V is TRBV5-1; perhaps D is TRBD1 or TRBD2 (5 bases each). There are 15 residues in the CDR3. Trimming took off 2 bases at V and 1 base at J, with 13 bases between the two ends. Per germline, CDR1 SGHRS and CDR2 YFSETQ. The DNA of the CDR3 is TGCGCCAGCAGCTTTGGCCGAGGGGCGTCCTACGAGCAGTACTTC. This encodes CASSFGRGASYEQYF. The complete variable domain, with remaining parts taken from reference TRBV5-1 and TRBJ2-7, reads KAGVTQTPRYLIKTRGQQVTLSCSPISGHRSVSWYQQTPGQGLQFLFEYFSETQRNKGNFPGRFSGRQFSNSRSEMNVSTLELGDSALYLCASSFGRGASYEQYFGPGTRLTVT.

V usage is TRBV5-6 and J usage is TRBJ2-3; D remains unclear. Trimming stripped 4 bases from V and 2 bases from J, with 14 bases between. Germline CDR1 SGHDT, CDR2 YYEEEE. This CDR3 has 15 amino acids. Written as DNA, the CDR3 is TGTGCCAGCAGCCGCTTTCGTTTAGTCACAGATACGCAGTATTTT. This codes for CASSRFRLVTDTQYF.

This clonotype has more than one count but fewer than ten. The chain uses TRBV19 and TRBJ1-1, with a weak D call TRBD1 (5 bases). The CDR3 sequence is 15 residues long. Trimming cost V 3 bases and J 4 bases, with 15 bases left between them. The V gene's germline CDR1 is LNHDA and CDR2 SQIVND (reference sequence). The DNA of the CDR3 is TGTGCCAGTAGTATCCCGGGACGGGCAGGCACTGAAGCTTTCTTT. This translates into CASSIPGRAGTEAFF.

This clonotype was observed a handful of times. The chain uses TRBV20-1 and TRBJ1-3; D is unclear. V was shortened by 5 bases and J by 0 bases, with 14 bases between the two germline ends. Germline CDR1 is DFQATT and CDR2 is SNEGSKA (reference sequence). The CDR3 has 15 amino acids. As DNA, the CDR3 is TGCAGTGCTGTCCGGCCTAGCAACTCTGGAAACACCATATATTTT. Translating it yields CSAVRPSNSGNTIYF.

The chain has TRBV5-1 and TRBJ1-1; no reliable D call. Trimming pared 2 bases from V and 0 bases from J, leaving 8 bases between. Germline CDR1 is SGHRS and CDR2 is YFSETQ. The CDR3 covers 14 residues. CDR3 residues: CASSFIHMNTEAFF. The CDR3 DNA reads as TGCGCCAGCAGCTTTATCCATATGAACACTGAAGCTTTCTTT.

At least ten counts were recorded for this clonotype. V gene TRBV7-8 combines with J gene TRBJ2-5; D unresolved. The CDR3 is 12 residues long. The V and J ends lost 3 bases and 5 bases respectively, with 7 bases between them. Germline V gene sequence: CDR1 SGHVS, CDR2 FQNEAQ. The CDR3 DNA reads TGTGCCAGCAGCTTTAAGAGCGAGACCCAGTACTTC. Its protein product is CASSFKSETQYF.

The table lists this clonotype with many counts. The chain employs TRBV20-1 and TRBJ1-1, with D perhaps TRBD1 (6 bases). V dropped 7 bases and J dropped 1 base, with 7 bases sitting between them. This CDR3 is 11 amino acids long. Looked up from germline, CDR1 is DFQATT and CDR2 is SNEGSKA (reference sequence). The chain's CDR3 is CSEGGNTEAFF. CDR3 in DNA: TGCAGTGAAGGGGGGAACACTGAAGCTTTCTTT.

This clonotype was counted many times. The chain has TRBV7-9 and TRBJ1-2, with D possibly being TRBD1 (5 bases). The germline gives CDR1 SEHNR, CDR2 FQNEAQ (reference sequence). The ends were cut back, 0 bases at V and 7 bases at J, with 15 bases in the middle. The CDR3 sequence is 15 residues long. The CDR3 DNA is TGTGCCAGCAGCTTAGCTCGGGCAGGGAAGGCTGGCTACACCTTC. This codes for CASSLARAGKAGYTF.

There are a few counts of this clonotype. This chain uses TRBV4-2 with TRBJ2-3; 10 nucleotides line up with TRBD2. This CDR3 is 16 amino acids long. Trimming at V came to 0 bases and at J to 1 base, leaving 1 base not matched to a gene. Per the germline V gene, CDR1 is LGHNA and CDR2 is YNFKEQ. The CDR3 DNA sequence: TGTGCCAGCAGCCAAGAAGGGACTAGCGGCACAGATACGCAGTATTTT. Translated, it gives CASSQEGTSGTDTQYF.

The gene calls are TRBV20-1 and TRBJ2-7; D perhaps matches TRBD2 (6 bases). Germline values: CDR1 DFQATT, CDR2 SNEGSKA (reference sequence). Trimming removed 2 bases from V and 0 bases from J, with 14 bases in between. This CDR3 has 15 amino acids. For the CDR3, the DNA is TGCAGTGCTAGATCGCGGGGCGCGAGCTCCTACGAGCAGTACTTC. Translated: CSARSRGASSYEQYF.

This clonotype was detected only once. The chain carries TRBV4-3 and TRBJ2-1, with 9 bases matching TRBD2. Trimming cost V 1 base and J 4 bases; bases outside gene matches: 2. This CDR3 spans 15 amino acids. Germline V lookup: CDR1 LGHNA, CDR2 YSLEER. CDR3 coding DNA: TGCGCCAGCAGCCAAGCTAGCGGGGAGTACAATGAGCAGTTCTTC. This gives the protein CASSQASGEYNEQFF.

The rearrangement uses TRBV19 and TRBJ2-1, with D maybe TRBD2 (6 bases). Germline CDR1 is LNHDA and CDR2 is SQIVND (reference sequence). The V gene lost 1 base and the J gene lost 6 bases, with 13 bases spanning the gap. The CDR3 is 15 amino acids. CDR3 nucleotide sequence: TGTGCCAGTAGTATAGTACGGGGGAGTCGCAATGAGCAGTTCTTC. As protein: CASSIVRGSRNEQFF.

This clonotype was recorded many times. J is TRBJ1-2 and V is TRBV7-9; tentatively, D is TRBD1 (5 bases). CDR3 length: 13 amino acids. The V and J ends lost 2 bases and 6 bases respectively, with 10 bases between them. Germline values: CDR1 SEHNR, CDR2 FQNEAQ (reference sequence). CDR3 sequence (DNA): TGTGCCAGCAGCTTACGTCGACAGAATGGCTACACCTTC. This sequence encodes CASSLRRQNGYTF.

This clonotype was observed a handful of times. The chain carries TRBV10-3 and TRBJ2-7; TRBD2 is a possible D gene (7 bases). CDR1 and CDR2 (germline): ENHRY, SYGVKD. The CDR3 loop spans 13 amino acids. V was cut by 11 bases and J by 4 bases, with 18 bases left in between. In nucleotides, the CDR3 is TGTGCCGCGAGGGCGGGGGCCATATACGAGCAGTACTTC. Its protein is CAARAGAIYEQYF.